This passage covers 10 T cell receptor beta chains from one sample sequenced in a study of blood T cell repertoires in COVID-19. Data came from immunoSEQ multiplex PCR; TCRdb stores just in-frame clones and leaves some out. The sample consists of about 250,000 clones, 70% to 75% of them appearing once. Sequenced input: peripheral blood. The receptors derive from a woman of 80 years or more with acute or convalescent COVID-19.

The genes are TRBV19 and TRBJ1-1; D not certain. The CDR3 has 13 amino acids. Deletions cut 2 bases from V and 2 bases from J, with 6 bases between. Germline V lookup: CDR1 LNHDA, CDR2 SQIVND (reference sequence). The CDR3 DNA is TGTGCCAGTAGTATACTTAAAAACACTGAAGCTTTCTTT. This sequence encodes CASSILKNTEAFF.

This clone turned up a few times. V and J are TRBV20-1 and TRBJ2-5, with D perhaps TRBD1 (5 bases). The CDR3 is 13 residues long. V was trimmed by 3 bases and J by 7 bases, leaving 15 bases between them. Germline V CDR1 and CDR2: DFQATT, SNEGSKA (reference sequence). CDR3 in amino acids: CSASGQGVGTQYF. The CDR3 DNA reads TGCAGTGCTAGTGGTCAGGGTGTCGGGACCCAGTACTTC.

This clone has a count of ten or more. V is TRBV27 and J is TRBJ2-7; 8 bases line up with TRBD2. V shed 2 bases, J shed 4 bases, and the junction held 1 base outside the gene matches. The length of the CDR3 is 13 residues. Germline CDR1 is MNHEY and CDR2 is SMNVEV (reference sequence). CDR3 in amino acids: CASSLSGGYEQYF. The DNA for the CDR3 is TGTGCCAGCAGTTTAAGCGGGGGTTACGAGCAGTACTTC.

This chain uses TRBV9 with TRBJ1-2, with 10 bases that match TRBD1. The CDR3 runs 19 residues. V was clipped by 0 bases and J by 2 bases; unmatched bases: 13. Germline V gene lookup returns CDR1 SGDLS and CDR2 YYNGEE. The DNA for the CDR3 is TGTGCCAGCAGCGTAGCGATCGGGGGAGGGACAGGGGCGAACTATGGCTACACCTTC. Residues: CASSVAIGGGTGANYGYTF.

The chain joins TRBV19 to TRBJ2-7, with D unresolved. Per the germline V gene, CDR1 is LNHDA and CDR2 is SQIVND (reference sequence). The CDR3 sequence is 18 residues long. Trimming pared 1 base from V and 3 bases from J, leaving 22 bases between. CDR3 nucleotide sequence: TGTGCCAGTAGTATAGGCCTTGCTCTAGGCCACTCGGGCTACGAGCAGTACTTC. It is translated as CASSIGLALGHSGYEQYF.

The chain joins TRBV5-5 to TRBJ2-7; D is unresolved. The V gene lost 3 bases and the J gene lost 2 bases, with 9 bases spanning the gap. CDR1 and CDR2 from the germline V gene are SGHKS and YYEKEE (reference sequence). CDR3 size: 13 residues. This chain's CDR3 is CASSSPRPYEQYF. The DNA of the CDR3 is TGTGCCAGCAGCTCCCCCCGTCCCTACGAGCAGTACTTC.

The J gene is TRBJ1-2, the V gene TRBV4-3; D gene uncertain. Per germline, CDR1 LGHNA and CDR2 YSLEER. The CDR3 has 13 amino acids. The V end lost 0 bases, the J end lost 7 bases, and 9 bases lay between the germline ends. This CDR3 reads CASSQDAGFGYTF. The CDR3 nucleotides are TGCGCCAGCAGCCAAGACGCGGGGTTTGGCTACACCTTC.

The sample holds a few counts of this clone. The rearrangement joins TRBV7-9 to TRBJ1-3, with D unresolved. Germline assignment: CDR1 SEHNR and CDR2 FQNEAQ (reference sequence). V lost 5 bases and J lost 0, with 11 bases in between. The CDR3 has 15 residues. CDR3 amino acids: CASSPLGSSGNTIYF. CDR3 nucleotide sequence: TGTGCCAGCAGCCCCCTGGGGAGCTCTGGAAACACCATATATTTT. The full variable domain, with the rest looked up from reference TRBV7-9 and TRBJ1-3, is DTGVSQNPRHKITKRGQNVTFRCDPISEHNRLYWYRQTLGQGPEFLTYFQNEAQLEKSRLLSDRFSAERPKGSFSTLEIQRTEQGDSAMYLCASSPLGSSGNTIYFGEGSWLTVV.

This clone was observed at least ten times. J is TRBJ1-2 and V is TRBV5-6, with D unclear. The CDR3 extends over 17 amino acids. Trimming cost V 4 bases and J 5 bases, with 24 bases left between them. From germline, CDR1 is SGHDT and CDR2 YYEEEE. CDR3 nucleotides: TGTGCCAGCAGCCTAAGGACTCTCAACCCTTGGTTATATGGCTACACCTTC. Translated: CASSLRTLNPWLYGYTF.

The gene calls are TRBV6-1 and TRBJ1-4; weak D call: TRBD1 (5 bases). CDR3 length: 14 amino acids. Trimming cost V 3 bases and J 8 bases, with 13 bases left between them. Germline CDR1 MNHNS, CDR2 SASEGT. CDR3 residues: CASSDPWTREKLFF. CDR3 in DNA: TGTGCCAGCAGTGATCCGTGGACAAGGGAAAAACTGTTTTTT.